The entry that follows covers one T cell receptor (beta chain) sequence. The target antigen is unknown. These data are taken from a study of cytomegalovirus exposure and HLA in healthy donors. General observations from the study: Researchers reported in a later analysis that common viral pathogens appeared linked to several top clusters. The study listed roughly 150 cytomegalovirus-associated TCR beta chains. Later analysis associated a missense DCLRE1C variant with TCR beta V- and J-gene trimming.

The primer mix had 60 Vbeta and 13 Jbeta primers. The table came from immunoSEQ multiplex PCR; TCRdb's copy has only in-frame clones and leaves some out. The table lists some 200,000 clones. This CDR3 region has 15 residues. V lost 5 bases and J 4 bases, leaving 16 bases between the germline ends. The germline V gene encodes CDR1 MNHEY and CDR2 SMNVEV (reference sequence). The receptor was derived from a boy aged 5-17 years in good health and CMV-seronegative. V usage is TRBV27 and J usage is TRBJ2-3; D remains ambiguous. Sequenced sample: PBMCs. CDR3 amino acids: CASSLNTGGADTQYF. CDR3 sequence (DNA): TGTGCCAGCAGTCTCAACACCGGCGGTGCAGATACGCAGTATTTT.